This T cell receptor beta chain derives from a study of blood T cells in healthy people across ages. With a J-beta primer mix and a sample-barcoded 5' primer, a second PCR ran about 7 to 12 cycles. TCRdb used MiXCR to reprocess the 5' RACE reads, holding one entry per CDR3 protein. The repertoire holds 1.4 million to 1.5 million distinct CDR3 sequences, with 42% as singletons. Overall study findings and caveats: The unknown donor CMV status may have confounded expanded clonotype changes. TCR beta diversity correlated strongly with naive T cell percentage.

The CDR3 sequence is 16 residues long. Germline V gene data show CDR1 as MNHEY and CDR2 as SMNVEV (reference sequence). This clonotype was recorded a few times. What it binds is unknown. The sequenced material came from blood. The genes are TRBV27 and TRBJ2-7; 10 bases are shared with TRBD2. The J call could be wrong; TRBJ2-5 is a better fit for the DNA end. The sequence derives from a woman under 30 in good health. CDR3 DNA: TGTGCCAGCAGTATCCAGGGCAGGACTAGCGGAGAGACCCAGTACTTC. Amino acids: CASSIQGRTSGETQYF.